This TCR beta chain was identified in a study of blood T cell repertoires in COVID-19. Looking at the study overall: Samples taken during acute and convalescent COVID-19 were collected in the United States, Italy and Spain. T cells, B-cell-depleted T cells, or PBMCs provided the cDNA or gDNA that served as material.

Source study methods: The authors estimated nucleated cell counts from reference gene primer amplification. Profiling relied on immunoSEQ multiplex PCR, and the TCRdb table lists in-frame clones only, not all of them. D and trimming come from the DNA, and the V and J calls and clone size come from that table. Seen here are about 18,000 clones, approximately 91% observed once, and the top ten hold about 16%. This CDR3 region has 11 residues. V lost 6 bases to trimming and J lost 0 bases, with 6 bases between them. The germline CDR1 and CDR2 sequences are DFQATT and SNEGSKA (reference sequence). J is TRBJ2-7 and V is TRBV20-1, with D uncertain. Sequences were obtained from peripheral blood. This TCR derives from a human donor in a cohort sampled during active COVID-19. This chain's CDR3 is CSAHSSYEQYF. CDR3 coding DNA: TGCAGTGCACACAGCTCCTACGAGCAGTACTTC.